The 22 T cell receptor beta chains below were found in one sample sequenced in a study of blood T cells in healthy people across ages. Next came a second PCR, run for roughly 6 to 11 cycles, which used a sample-barcoded 5' primer along with a J-beta primer mix. TCRdb re-called the 5' RACE reads with MiXCR, one entry per CDR3 protein. The data show more than 900,000 distinct CDR3 sequences, about 29% seen once. Another study also made use of these data, one on T cells of mothers and their children.

Material for sequencing was blood. Receptor source: a woman aged 40 to 50 in good health.

This clonotype was counted a few times. At one end the junction does not follow the germline gene, possibly because of a read error. This chain links TRBV5-1 with TRBJ2-5; D may be TRBD2 (6 bases). The CDR3 is made up of 11 amino acids. Per germline, CDR1 SGHRS and CDR2 YFSETQ. CDR3 coding DNA: TGCGTCAGCAGCTTGGAGGGGACCCAGTACTTC. It translates to CVSSLEGTQYF.

This clonotype was observed at least ten times. This chain links TRBV4-3 with TRBJ2-1, with 7 positions matching TRBD1. V shed 1 base, J shed 6 bases, and the junction held 9 bases outside the gene matches. This CDR3 has 16 residues. Germline V gene lookup returns CDR1 LGHNA and CDR2 YSLEER. For the CDR3, the DNA is TGCGCCAGCAGCCAAGTAGGGGGCCGGAGCGCCAATGAGCAGTTCTTC. Its protein is CASSQVGGRSANEQFF.

This clonotype was detected ten times or more. This chain connects TRBV7-3 to TRBJ2-4; the match to TRBD1 covers 7 bases. This CDR3 is built from 13 residues. With V trimmed by 3 bases and J by 13 bases, 9 bases remained unmatched. Germline values: CDR1 SGHTA, CDR2 FQGTGA. CDR3 in amino acids: CASSLGIGDSQYF. The CDR3 bases are TGTGCCAGCAGCTTGGGGATTGGGGACAGCCAGTACTTC.

This clonotype was seen ten or more times. The J gene is TRBJ2-3, the V gene TRBV20-1; TRBD2 agrees at 10 bases. The V gene's germline CDR1 is DFQATT and CDR2 SNEGSKA (reference sequence). V was clipped by 6 bases and J by 4 bases; unmatched bases: 7. CDR3 length: 14 residues. The CDR3 reads CSAPPSGGADTQYF. CDR3 nucleotides: TGCAGTGCCCCCCCCAGCGGGGGGGCAGATACGCAGTATTTT.

Concerning this clonotype itself: A much larger clone lies one base from this, so it may be a read error. This likely comes from a read error, as the CDR3 has no conserved phenylalanine or tryptophan at its end. This chain joins TRBV12-3 or TRBV12-4 and TRBJ1-2, with D perhaps TRBD1 (6 bases). The length of the CDR3 is 13 residues. V was pared by 8 bases and J by 3 bases, with 13 bases between. The CDR3 nucleotides read TGTGCCAGCGGGGGCCCTTTGGACTATGGCTACACCATC. Translated: CASGGPLDYGYTI.

This clonotype came up many times. V gene TRBV5-1 combines with J gene TRBJ2-2, with TRBD2 identical over 13 bases. The CDR3 extends over 16 amino acids. The V and J ends lost 2 bases and 5 bases, in that order; junction bases with no gene match: 3. CDR1 and CDR2 from the germline V gene are SGHRS and YFSETQ. The CDR3 sequence is CASSFGTSGVTGELFF. The CDR3 nucleotides read TGCGCCAGCAGCTTCGGGACTAGCGGGGTAACCGGGGAGCTGTTTTTT.

This chain joins TRBV18 and TRBJ2-3; 8 bases fit TRBD2. The CDR3 runs to 18 residues. The trim removed 3 bases at V and 0 bases at J, leaving 11 bases unmatched. Per the germline V gene, CDR1 is KGHSH and CDR2 is LQKENI. The CDR3: CASSPRRLAGSSTDTQYF. The CDR3, as DNA: TGTGCCAGCTCACCGCGTCGATTAGCGGGGAGTAGCACAGATACGCAGTATTTT.

A note on this clonotype: A clone one base away is much larger, so this may be a read error. The rearrangement joins TRBV24-1 to TRBJ2-7; a weak D match, TRBD2 (5 bases). CDR1 is KGHDR, CDR2 SFDVKD, per germline. The CDR3 has 15 residues. CDR3 region: CATSDPMQAGQHLHF. Here the CDR3 DNA reads TGTGCCACCAGTGACCCCATGCAGGCGGGCCAGCATCTGCACTTC.

This clonotype was detected many times. The rearrangement joins TRBV2 to TRBJ2-7; tentative D call: TRBD1 (5 bases). Germline CDR1 is SNHLY and CDR2 is FYNNEI. The V end lost 2 bases, the J end lost 0 bases, and 17 bases lay between the germline ends. The CDR3 has 17 amino acids. The CDR3 loop reads CASSEFLDTITSYEQYF. DNA for the CDR3: TGTGCCAGCAGTGAATTTTTGGACACAATTACCTCCTACGAGCAGTACTTC.

This clonotype occurred a few times. This sequence joins TRBV11-2 and TRBJ1-2; D unresolved. The germline gives CDR1 SGHAT, CDR2 FQNNGV. The CDR3 covers 17 residues. V lost 5 bases to trimming and J lost 4 bases, with 23 bases between them. CDR3 protein: CASSRQPRGRYPYGYTF. CDR3 bases: TGTGCCAGCAGCCGACAACCGCGCGGCAGATATCCCTATGGCTACACCTTC.

The V gene is TRBV20-1, the J gene TRBJ1-6, with a possible D match to TRBD1 (6 bases). Trimming removed 7 bases from V and 9 bases from J, with 16 bases in between. The V gene's germline CDR1 is DFQATT and CDR2 SNEGSKA (reference sequence). The CDR3 runs to 13 residues. The chain's CDR3 is CSGEGEEGSPLHF. CDR3 in DNA: TGCAGTGGCGAGGGGGAGGAAGGTTCACCCCTCCACTTT.

Only a few counts were recorded for this clonotype. The chain carries TRBV3-1 and TRBJ2-7; D perhaps matches TRBD1 (6 bases). The length of the CDR3 is 14 residues. Germline CDR1 is LGHDT and CDR2 is YNNKEL (reference sequence). V lost 4 bases and J 2 bases, leaving 12 bases between the germline ends. Here the CDR3 DNA reads TGTGCCAGCAGCCCCCGGGACACCGCCTACGAGCAGTACTTC. Amino acids: CASSPRDTAYEQYF.

This clonotype was seen ten or more times. A much larger clone lies one base from this, so it may be a read error. The chain couples TRBV4-3 to TRBJ2-6; D assignment may be TRBD1 or TRBD2 (5 bases each). The CDR3 contains 16 residues. V gave up 4 bases and J gave up 0 bases, with 10 bases separating them. CDR1 and CDR2 (germline): LGHNA, YSLEER. The CDR3 nucleotides are TGCGCCAGCAGCCGAGCAGGGAGCTCTGGGGCCAACGTCCTGACTTTC. Residues: CASSRAGSSGANVLTF.

V and J are TRBV29-1 and TRBJ2-5; D is possibly TRBD1 or TRBD2 (5 bases each). CDR3 length: 12 residues. V dropped 7 bases and J dropped 5 bases, with 14 bases sitting between them. Germline values: CDR1 SQVTM, CDR2 ANQGSEA. The CDR3 nucleotides read TGCAGCGCTGTTCGGGGCTATGAGACCCAGTACTTC. As protein: CSAVRGYETQYF.

This clonotype was found once. The chain carries TRBV27 and TRBJ2-7, with D hard to call. The CDR3 has 13 residues. Germline assignment: CDR1 MNHEY and CDR2 SMNVEV (reference sequence). V lost 6 bases to trimming and J lost 5 bases, with 14 bases between them. As DNA, the CDR3 is TGTGCCAGCAGCCCGGTCGGTTGGCACGAGCAGTACTTC. This sequence encodes CASSPVGWHEQYF.

V is TRBV27 and J is TRBJ1-1, with 7 bases that match TRBD1. The CDR3 covers 13 residues. Germline lookup yields CDR1 MNHEY and CDR2 SMNVEV (reference sequence). Germline trimming cut 6 bases from V and 5 bases from J; bases unmatched to any gene: 6. CDR3 sequence reads: CASSSIQGTEAFF. CDR3 DNA sequence: TGTGCCAGCAGCTCCATACAGGGGACTGAAGCTTTCTTT.

This clonotype has just a few counts. V gene TRBV5-1 combines with J gene TRBJ2-1, with D possibly TRBD1 on 5 matching bases. Trimming cost V 5 bases and J 8 bases, with 11 bases left between them. The CDR3 contains 12 residues. In germline, CDR1 is SGHRS, CDR2 YFSETQ. The DNA for the CDR3 is TGCGCCAGCAGTTCTAGGGGCGATGAGCAGTTCTTC. Residues: CASSSRGDEQFF.

The chain joins TRBV28 to TRBJ1-1; D is unclear. Looked up from germline, CDR1 is MDHEN and CDR2 is SYDVKM. Trimming cost V 5 bases and J 4 bases, with 17 bases left between them. The CDR3 is 15 amino acids. DNA for the CDR3: TGTGCCAGCAGTCGACTCGACAATTTGAGCACTGAAGCTTTCTTT. As protein: CASSRLDNLSTEAFF.

The V gene is TRBV12-3 or TRBV12-4, the J gene TRBJ1-2; a weak D match, TRBD1 (5 bases). V was pared by 4 bases and J by 2 bases, with 14 bases between. The CDR3 has 15 residues. The CDR3 loop reads CASSSDLRGNYGYTF. CDR3 nucleotide sequence: TGTGCCAGCAGTTCCGACTTAAGGGGAAACTATGGCTACACCTTC.

The sample holds many counts of this clonotype. This may be a read error, as it is one base from a much larger clone. CDR3 loop: CASSMGAGPYNEQFF. CDR3 bases: TGTGCCAGTAGTATGGGGGCAGGGCCATACAATGAGCAGTTCTTC. This chain links TRBV19 with TRBJ2-1; D is perhaps TRBD1 (6 bases). This CDR3 spans 15 amino acids. The germline gives CDR1 LNHDA, CDR2 SQIVND (reference sequence). With 3 bases removed from V and 4 bases from J, the gap between germline ends came to 13 bases.

This clonotype was picked up a small number of times. This chain joins TRBV29-1 and TRBJ1-5; TRBD1 might be the D (5 bases). CDR1 is SQVTM and CDR2 is ANQGSEA in the germline V gene. V was pared by 4 bases and J by 3 bases, with 10 bases between. This CDR3 has 13 residues. The CDR3 reads CSVVWGTNQPQHF. In DNA, the CDR3 is TGCAGCGTTGTCTGGGGGACCAATCAGCCCCAGCATTTT.

The V gene is TRBV7-9, the J gene TRBJ1-2; D gene uncertain. Germline assignment: CDR1 SEHNR and CDR2 FQNEAQ (reference sequence). V was clipped by 4 bases and J by 8 bases, with 26 bases between them. The CDR3 has 17 amino acids. In nucleotides, the CDR3 is TGTGCCAGCAGCTCTAATGGGCGCCCCACGAGACAAGGCGGCTACACCTTC. Its protein is CASSSNGRPTRQGGYTF.